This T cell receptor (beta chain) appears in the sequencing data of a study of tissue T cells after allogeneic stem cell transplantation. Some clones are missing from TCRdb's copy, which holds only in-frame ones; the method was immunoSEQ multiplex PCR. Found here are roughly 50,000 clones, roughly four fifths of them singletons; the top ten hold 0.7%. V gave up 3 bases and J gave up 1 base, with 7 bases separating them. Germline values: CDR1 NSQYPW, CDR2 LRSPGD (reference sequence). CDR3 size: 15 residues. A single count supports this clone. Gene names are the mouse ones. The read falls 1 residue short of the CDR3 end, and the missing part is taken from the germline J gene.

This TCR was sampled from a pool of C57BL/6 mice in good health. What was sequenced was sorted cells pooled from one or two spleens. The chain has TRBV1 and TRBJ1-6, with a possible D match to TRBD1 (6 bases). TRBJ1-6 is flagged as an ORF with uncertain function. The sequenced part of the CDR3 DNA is TGCACCTGCAGTGCGGGACAATCCTATAATTCGCCCCTCTAC. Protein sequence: CTCSAGQSYNSPLY. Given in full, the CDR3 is CTCSAGQSYNSPLYF.